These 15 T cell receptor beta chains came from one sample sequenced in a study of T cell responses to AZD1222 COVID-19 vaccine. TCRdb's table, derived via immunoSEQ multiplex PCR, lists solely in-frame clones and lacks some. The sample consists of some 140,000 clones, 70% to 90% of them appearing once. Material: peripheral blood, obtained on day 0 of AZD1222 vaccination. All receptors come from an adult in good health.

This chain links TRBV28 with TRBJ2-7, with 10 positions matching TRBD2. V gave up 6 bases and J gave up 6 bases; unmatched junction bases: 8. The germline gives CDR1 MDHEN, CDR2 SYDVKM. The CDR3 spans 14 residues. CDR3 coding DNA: TGTGCCAGCAGGACCCTAGCGGGAGTCGTCGAGCAGTACTTC. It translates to CASRTLAGVVEQYF.

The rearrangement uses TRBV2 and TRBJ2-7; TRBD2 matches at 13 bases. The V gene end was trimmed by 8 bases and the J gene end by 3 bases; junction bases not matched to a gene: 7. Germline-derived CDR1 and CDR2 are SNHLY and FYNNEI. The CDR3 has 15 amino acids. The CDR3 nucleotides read TGTGCCAGCTCATCCGGACTAGCGGGAGTCTACGAGCAGTACTTC. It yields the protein CASSSGLAGVYEQYF.

CDR3 coding DNA: TGTGCCAGCGGGAAGGTTGGGCCCGGGGCCAACGTCCTGACTTTC. Encoded protein: CASGKVGPGANVLTF. V and J are TRBV28 and TRBJ2-6; unclear D gene. V shed 8 bases and J shed 4 bases, with 15 bases lying between them. The germline V gene encodes CDR1 MDHEN and CDR2 SYDVKM. This CDR3 has 15 residues.

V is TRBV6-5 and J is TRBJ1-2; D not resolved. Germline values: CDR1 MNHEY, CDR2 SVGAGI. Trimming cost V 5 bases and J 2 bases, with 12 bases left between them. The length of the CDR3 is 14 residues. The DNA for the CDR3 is TGTGCCAGCAGTCTCCGTCTTCCGAACTATGGCTACACCTTC. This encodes CASSLRLPNYGYTF.

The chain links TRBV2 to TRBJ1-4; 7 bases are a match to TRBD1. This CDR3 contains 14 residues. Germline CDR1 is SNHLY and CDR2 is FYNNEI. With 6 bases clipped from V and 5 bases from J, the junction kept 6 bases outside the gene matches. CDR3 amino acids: CASSQGVQNEKLFF. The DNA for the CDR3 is TGTGCCAGCAGCCAGGGGGTCCAAAATGAAAAACTGTTTTTT.

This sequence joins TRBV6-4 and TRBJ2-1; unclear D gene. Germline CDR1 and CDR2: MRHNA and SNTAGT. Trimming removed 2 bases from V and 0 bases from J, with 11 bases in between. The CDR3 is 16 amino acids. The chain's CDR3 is CASSDTSYHSYNEQFF. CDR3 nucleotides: TGTGCCAGCAGTGACACCTCCTACCACTCCTACAATGAGCAGTTCTTC.

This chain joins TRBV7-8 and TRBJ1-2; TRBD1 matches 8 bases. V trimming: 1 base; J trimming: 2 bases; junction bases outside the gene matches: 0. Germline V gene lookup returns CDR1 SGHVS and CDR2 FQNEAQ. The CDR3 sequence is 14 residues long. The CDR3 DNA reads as TGTGCCAGCAGCTTAGGGGACAGGAACTATGGCTACACCTTC. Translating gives CASSLGDRNYGYTF.

In nucleotides, the CDR3 is TGTGCCAGTAGACCTTGGACAGCCCTAAATGAAAAACTGTTTTTT. This gives the protein CASRPWTALNEKLFF. The V and J genes are TRBV19 and TRBJ1-4, with a weak D call TRBD1 (6 bases). Germline V gene lookup returns CDR1 LNHDA and CDR2 SQIVND (reference sequence). V lost 6 bases and J lost 5, with 16 bases in between. The length of the CDR3 is 15 residues.

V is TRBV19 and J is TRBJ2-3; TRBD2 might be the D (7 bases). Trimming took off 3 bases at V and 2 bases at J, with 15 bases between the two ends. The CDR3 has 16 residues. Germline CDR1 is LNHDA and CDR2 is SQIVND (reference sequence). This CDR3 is CASSIGRGLHTDTQYF. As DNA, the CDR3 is TGTGCCAGTAGTATTGGGCGGGGGCTCCACACAGATACGCAGTATTTT.

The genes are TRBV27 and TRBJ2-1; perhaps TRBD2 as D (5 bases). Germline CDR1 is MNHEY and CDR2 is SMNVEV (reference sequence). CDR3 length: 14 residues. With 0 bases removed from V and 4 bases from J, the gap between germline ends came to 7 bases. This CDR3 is CASSLSRGYNEQFF. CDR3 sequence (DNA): TGTGCCAGCAGTTTATCCCGCGGGTACAATGAGCAGTTCTTC.

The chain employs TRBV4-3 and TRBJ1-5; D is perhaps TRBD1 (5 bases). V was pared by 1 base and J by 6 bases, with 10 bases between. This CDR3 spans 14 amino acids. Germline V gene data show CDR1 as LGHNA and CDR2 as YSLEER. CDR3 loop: CASSQVTDSQPQHF. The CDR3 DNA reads TGCGCCAGCAGCCAAGTGACAGACAGTCAGCCCCAGCATTTT.

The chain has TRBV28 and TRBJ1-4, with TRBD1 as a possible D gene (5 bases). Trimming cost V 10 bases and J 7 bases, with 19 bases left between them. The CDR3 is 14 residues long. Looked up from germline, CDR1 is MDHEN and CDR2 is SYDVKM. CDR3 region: CATHARQGGEKLFF. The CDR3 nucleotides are TGTGCCACTCATGCCCGGCAGGGTGGTGAAAAACTGTTTTTT.

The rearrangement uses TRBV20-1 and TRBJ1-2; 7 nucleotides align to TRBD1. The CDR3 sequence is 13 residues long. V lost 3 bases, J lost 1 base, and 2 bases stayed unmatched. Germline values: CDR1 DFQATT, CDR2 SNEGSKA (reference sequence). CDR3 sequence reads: CSASGTVNYGYTF. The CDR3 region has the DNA TGCAGTGCTAGTGGGACAGTTAACTATGGCTACACCTTC.

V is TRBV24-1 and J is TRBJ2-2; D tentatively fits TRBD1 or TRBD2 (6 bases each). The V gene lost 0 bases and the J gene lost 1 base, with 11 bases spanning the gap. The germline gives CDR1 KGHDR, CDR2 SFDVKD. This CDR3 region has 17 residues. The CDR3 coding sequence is TGTGCCACCAGTGATTTGCAAGGGGGGAAGAACACCGGGGAGCTGTTTTTT. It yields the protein CATSDLQGGKNTGELFF.

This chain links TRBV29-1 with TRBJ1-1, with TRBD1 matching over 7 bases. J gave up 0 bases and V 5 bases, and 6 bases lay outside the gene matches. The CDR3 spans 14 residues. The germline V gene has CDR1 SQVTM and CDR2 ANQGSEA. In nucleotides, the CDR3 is TGCAGCGTTAGACCGGGACAGATGAACACTGAAGCTTTCTTT. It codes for CSVRPGQMNTEAFF.